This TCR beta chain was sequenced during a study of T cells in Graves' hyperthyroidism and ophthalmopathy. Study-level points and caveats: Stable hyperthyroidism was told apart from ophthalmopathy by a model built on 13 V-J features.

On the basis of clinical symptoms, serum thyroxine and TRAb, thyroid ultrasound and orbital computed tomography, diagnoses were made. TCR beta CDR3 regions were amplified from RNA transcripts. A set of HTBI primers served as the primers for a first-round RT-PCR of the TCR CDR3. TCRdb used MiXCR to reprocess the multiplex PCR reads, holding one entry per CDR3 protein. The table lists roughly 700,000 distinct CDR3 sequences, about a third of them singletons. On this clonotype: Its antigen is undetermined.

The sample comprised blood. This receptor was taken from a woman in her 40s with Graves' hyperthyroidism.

CDR3 region: CSAIPLYSGLSFMGNSPLHF. In DNA form, the CDR3 reads TGCAGTGCTATTCCCCTTTATTCAGGGCTATCCTTTATGGGTAATTCACCCCTCCACTTT. The chain uses TRBV20-1 and TRBJ1-6; D might be TRBD1 (5 bases). Trimming left V 4 bases short and J 6 bases short, with 31 bases between. This CDR3 is built from 20 residues. CDR1 is DFQATT, CDR2 SNEGSKA, per germline (reference sequence).